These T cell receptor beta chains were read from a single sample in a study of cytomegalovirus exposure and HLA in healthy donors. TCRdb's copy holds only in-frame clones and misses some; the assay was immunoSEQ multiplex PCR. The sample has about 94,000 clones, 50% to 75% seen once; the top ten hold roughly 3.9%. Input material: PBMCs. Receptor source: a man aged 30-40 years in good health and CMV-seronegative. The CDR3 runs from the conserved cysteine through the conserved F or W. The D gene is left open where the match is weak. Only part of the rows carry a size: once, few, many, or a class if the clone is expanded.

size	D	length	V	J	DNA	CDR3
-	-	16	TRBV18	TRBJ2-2	TGTGCCAGCTCACCACTTAAGGCAGGAAACACCGGGGAGCTGTTTTTT	CASSPLKAGNTGELFF
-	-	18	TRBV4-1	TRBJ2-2	TGCGCCAGCAGCCAAGATTGGTTGGTGGAAGGGGTTACCGGGGAGCTGTTTTTT	CASSQDWLVEGVTGELFF
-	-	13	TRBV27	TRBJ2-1	TGTGCCAGCAGTTTCCGGGAATACAATGAGCAGTTCTTC	CASSFREYNEQFF
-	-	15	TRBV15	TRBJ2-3	TGTGCCACCAGCAGAGTTGACTGGAGCACAGATACGCAGTATTTT	CATSRVDWSTDTQYF
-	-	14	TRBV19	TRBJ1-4	TGTGCCAGTAGTATCCCACAGGACAATGAAAAACTGTTTTTT	CASSIPQDNEKLFF
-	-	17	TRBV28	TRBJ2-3	TGTGCCAGCAGTTTCTACACACCTAGCAGAGACACAGATACGCAGTATTTT	CASSFYTPSRDTDTQYF
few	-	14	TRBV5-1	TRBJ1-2	TGCGCCAGCAGCTTGGGACAGGACTACTATGGCTACACCTTC	CASSLGQDYYGYTF
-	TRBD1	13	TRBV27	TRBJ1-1	TGTGCCAGCAGTTTTACCCGGGACAGGGAAGCTTTCTTT	CASSFTRDREAFF
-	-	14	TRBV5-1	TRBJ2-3	TGCGCCAGCAGCTTTGGGGCCTCCACAGATACGCAGTATTTT	CASSFGASTDTQYF
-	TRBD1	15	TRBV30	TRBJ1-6	TGTGCCTGGAACCTCGGACAGGGGGCCAATTCACCCCTCCACTTT	CAWNLGQGANSPLHF
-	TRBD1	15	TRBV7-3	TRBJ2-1	TGTGCCAGCAGCTTACGACAGGGGGCGAACAATGAGCAGTTCTTC	CASSLRQGANNEQFF
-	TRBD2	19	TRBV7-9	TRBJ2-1	TGTGCCAGCAGCCGGGGTGGGGGGACTAGCGACGGACGTGGCAATGAGCAGTTCTTC	CASSRGGGTSDGRGNEQFF
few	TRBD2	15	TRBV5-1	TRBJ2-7	TGCGCCAGCAGCTCGACTAGCGGGAGGGCCTTCGAGCAGTACTTC	CASSSTSGRAFEQYF
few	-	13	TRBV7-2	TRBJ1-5	TGTGCCAGCAGCTTCCAGGGAGGACAGCCCCAGCATTTT	CASSFQGGQPQHF
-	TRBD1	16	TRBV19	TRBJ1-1	TGTGCCAGTAGTATGGGACAGGGAAGGTTGAACACTGAAGCTTTCTTT	CASSMGQGRLNTEAFF
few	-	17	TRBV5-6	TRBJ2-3	TGTGCCAGCAGCTCATCCGGACTCGGCGGGATTTGGGATACGCAGTATTTT	CASSSSGLGGIWDTQYF
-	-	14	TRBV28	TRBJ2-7	TGTGCCAGCAGTTTATCGTCGCTACCTTACGAGCAGTACTTC	CASSLSSLPYEQYF
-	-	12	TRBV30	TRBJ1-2	TGTGCCTCCTCCCGGGGATCTTACGGCTACACCTTC	CASSRGSYGYTF
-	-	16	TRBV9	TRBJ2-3	TGTGCCAGCAGCGTAGCTGTTGCGGTGGCGACAGATACGCAGTATTTT	CASSVAVAVATDTQYF
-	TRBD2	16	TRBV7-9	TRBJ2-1	TGTTCCAGCAGCGATTTAGCGGGTCTCTTGAGCAATGAGCAGTTCTTC	CSSSDLAGLLSNEQFF
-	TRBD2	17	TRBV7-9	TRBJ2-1	TGTGCAACCTCGGGGACTAGCGGGGGCCCCGTGGGGTATGAGCAGTTCTTC	CATSGTSGGPVGYEQFF
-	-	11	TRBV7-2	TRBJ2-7	TGTGCCAGCAGCTCAGCCTACGAGCAGTACTTC	CASSSAYEQYF
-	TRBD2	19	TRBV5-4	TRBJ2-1	TGTGCCAGCAGCTTGAGGAAACTAGCGGGAGGGCCGTATGACAATGAGCAGTTCTTC	CASSLRKLAGGPYDNEQFF
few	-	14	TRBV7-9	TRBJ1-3	TGTGCCAGCAGCTTAGCAGGGGCTGGAAACACCATATATTTT	CASSLAGAGNTIYF
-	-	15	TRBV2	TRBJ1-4	TGTGCCAGCAGTCCCGGACAGTCAACTAATGAAAAACTGTTTTTT	CASSPGQSTNEKLFF
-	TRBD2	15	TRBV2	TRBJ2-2	TGTGCCGCTCGGGGGGGGGACCGAGACACCGGGGAGCTGTTTTTT	CAARGGDRDTGELFF
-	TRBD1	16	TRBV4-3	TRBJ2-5	TGCGCCAGCAGCTCCGACAGGGATCTCTCGCAAGAGACCCAGTACTTC	CASSSDRDLSQETQYF
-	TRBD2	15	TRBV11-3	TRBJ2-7	TGTGCCAGCAGCCCCCAGCGGGGCTACTCCTACGAGCAGTACTTC	CASSPQRGYSYEQYF
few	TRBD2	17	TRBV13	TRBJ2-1	TGTGCCAGCAGCTTAGTTAATAGCGGGTTCTCCTACAATGAGCAGTTCTTC	CASSLVNSGFSYNEQFF
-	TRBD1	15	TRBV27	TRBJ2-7	TGTGCCAGCAGCCGGACCGACAGGGGCTCCTACGAGCAGTACTTC	CASSRTDRGSYEQYF
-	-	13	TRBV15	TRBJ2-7	TGTGCCACCAGCAGTTTACTCCGGGACAAAGCGTACTTC	CATSSLLRDKAYF
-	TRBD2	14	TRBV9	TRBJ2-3	TGTGCCAGCAGCGGAGCGGGGGTTGGAGATACGCAGTATTTT	CASSGAGVGDTQYF
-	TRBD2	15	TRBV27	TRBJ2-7	TGTGCCAGCAGTCCCGCTAGCGGGGAGTCCTACGAGCAGTACTTC	CASSPASGESYEQYF
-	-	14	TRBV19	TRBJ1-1	TGTGCCAGTAGTGTACTGAATACTGACACTGAAGCTTTCTTT	CASSVLNTDTEAFF
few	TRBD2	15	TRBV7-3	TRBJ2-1	TGTGCCAGCAGCTTCCAAGCTAGCGGGAGGAATGAGCAGTTCTTC	CASSFQASGRNEQFF
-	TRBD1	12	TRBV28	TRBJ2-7	TGTGCCAGTACTGACAGGGTTGGCGAGCAGTACTTC	CASTDRVGEQYF
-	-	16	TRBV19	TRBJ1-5	TGTGCCAGTAGTACCTTGAAGAGGGCCCCCTTGGAGCCCCAGCATTTT	CASSTLKRAPLEPQHF
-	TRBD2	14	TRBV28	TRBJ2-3	TGTGCCAGCAAGTCTAGCGGGAGCACAGATACGCAGTATTTT	CASKSSGSTDTQYF
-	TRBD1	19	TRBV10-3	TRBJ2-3	TGTGCCATCAGGGATGGGAGATCCTGGGACAGGGGGCCGGTGGATACGCAGTATTTT	CAIRDGRSWDRGPVDTQYF
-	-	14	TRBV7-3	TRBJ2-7	TGTGCCAGCAGCTTAACGGGGAGTACCTACGAGCAGTACTTC	CASSLTGSTYEQYF
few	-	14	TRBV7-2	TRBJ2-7	TGTGCCAGCACCAGGGGTCCCTTTGACTACGAGCAGTACTTC	CASTRGPFDYEQYF
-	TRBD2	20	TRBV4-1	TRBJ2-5	TGCGCCAGCAGCCAAGGGGTGGAAGGGTTCAGCGGGGGGGTTGGGGAGACCCAGTACTTC	CASSQGVEGFSGGVGETQYF
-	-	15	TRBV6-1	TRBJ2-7	TGTGCCAGCCCTCCATCCCGGTCCCCTAGCGACGAGCAGTACTTC	CASPPSRSPSDEQYF
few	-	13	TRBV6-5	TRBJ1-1	TGTGCCAGCAGTAGACAGGATTACACTGAAGCTTTCTTT	CASSRQDYTEAFF
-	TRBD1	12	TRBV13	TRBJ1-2	TGTGCCAGCGCCCAGGGGGCCTATGGCTACACCTTC	CASAQGAYGYTF
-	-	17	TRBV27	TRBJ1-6	TGTGCCAGCAGCCTTATCGGGGGATTCCCCTATAATTCACCCCTCCACTTT	CASSLIGGFPYNSPLHF
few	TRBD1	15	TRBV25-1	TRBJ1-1	TGTGCCAGCAGTGCCCCGGACAGGGGGGATACTGAAGCTTTCTTT	CASSAPDRGDTEAFF
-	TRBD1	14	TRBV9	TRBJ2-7	TGTGCCAGCAGCGTAGGAGGACAGGGCAACGAGCAGTACTTC	CASSVGGQGNEQYF
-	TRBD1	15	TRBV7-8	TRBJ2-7	TGTGCCAGCAGCTTTCCGGACAGGCCCCTCTACGAGCAGTACTTC	CASSFPDRPLYEQYF
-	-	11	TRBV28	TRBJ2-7	TGTGCCAGCAGTTTCTACTACGAGCAGTACTTC	CASSFYYEQYF
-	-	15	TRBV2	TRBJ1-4	TGTGCCAGCAGTGCACCCGGTTGGGGAGGTGAAAAACTGTTTTTT	CASSAPGWGGEKLFF
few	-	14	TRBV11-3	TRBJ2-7	TGTGCCAGCAGCTTTAGCGGAAGCTCCTACGAGCAGTACTTC	CASSFSGSSYEQYF
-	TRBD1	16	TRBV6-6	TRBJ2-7	TGTGCCAGCAGTTTCGGACAGGGCCATCCCGATTACGAGCAGTACTTC	CASSFGQGHPDYEQYF
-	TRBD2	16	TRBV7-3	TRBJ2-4	TGTGCCAGCAGCCAAAGCGGGGGATTGAGCAAAAACATTCAGTACTTC	CASSQSGGLSKNIQYF
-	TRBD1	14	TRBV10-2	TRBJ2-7	TGCGCCAGCAGTGGCACAGGGGGCTCCTACGAGCAGTACTTC	CASSGTGGSYEQYF
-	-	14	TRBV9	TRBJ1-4	TGTGCCAGCAGCGTCGGAGGGACTAATGAAAAACTGTTTTTT	CASSVGGTNEKLFF
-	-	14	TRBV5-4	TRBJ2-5	TGTGCCAGCAGCTTTAGGACAGCCGGAGAGACCCAGTACTTC	CASSFRTAGETQYF
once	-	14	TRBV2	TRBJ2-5	TGTGCCAGCAGTGAGGGCAGGGGAAAAGAGACCCAGTACTTC	CASSEGRGKETQYF
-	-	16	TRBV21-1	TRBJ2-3	TGTGCCAGCAGCACCGGACAGACCTCTGGCACAGATACGCAGTATTTT	CASSTGQTSGTDTQYF